The entry below gives a single T cell receptor beta chain sequence along with its context. One end of the junction is discordant with germline, which a read error may explain. The sample is drawn from a study of tumor-infiltrating lymphocytes in primary liver carcinoma. Extraction of RNA together with DNA used about 20-34 mg of unsorted bulk tissue. Synthesis of TCR beta cDNA was carried out from 450 to 500 ng total RNA with a constant-region primer. Each TCR beta library was derived from three nested multiplex PCR rounds that employed slightly modified ARM-PCR. Running 9 to 11 cycles apiece, the first two PCR rounds relied on TRBV1-TRBV30 forward primers together with a C-beta reverse primer. Each CDR3 protein gets one entry after TCRdb re-called the multiplex PCR reads with MiXCR. The sample records around 190,000 distinct CDR3 sequences, about 82% being singletons. Germline-derived CDR1 and CDR2 are MNHEY and SVGAGI. The CDR3 has 14 amino acids.

The sequencing sample was made of tumor tissue from primary liver carcinoma. This receptor was identified in a man aged 35 to 55 with primary liver carcinoma and hepatitis B virus infection. The chain has TRBV6-5 and TRBJ1-6; D possibly corresponds to TRBD1 (5 bases). The CDR3 region is CASNYDQGPSPLHF. The CDR3 nucleotides read TGTGCCAGCAATTACGACCAGGGCCCCTCACCCCTCCACTTT.